Listed below are T cell receptor beta chains from one sample, sequenced in a study of blood T cell repertoires in COVID-19. The table came from immunoSEQ multiplex PCR; TCRdb's copy has only in-frame clones and leaves some out. The table has tens of thousands of clones, about nine tenths seen once; the top ten hold about 17%. Sequenced: peripheral blood. The source is a woman older than 75 with active or convalescent COVID-19. CDR3s include the opening cysteine and the closing phenylalanine or tryptophan. Each record gives: D gene, J gene, clone size, V gene, CDR3 DNA, CDR3 protein. D genes are given only for firm matches. Clone size is stated in some rows and not others, as once, few, many or a class when expanded.

>TRBD1|TRBJ1-5|-|TRBV15
TGTGCCACCAGCATGGGACAGAGTTATAGCAATCAGCCCCAGCATTTT
CATSMGQSYSNQPQHF
>-|TRBJ1-1|-|TRBV7-6
TGTGCCAGCAGCGGTGGCGGGTGGGAGAAGGAAGCTTTCTTT
CASSGGGWEKEAFF
>TRBD2|TRBJ2-3|-|TRBV6-6
TGTGCCAGCAGTTACGGAATAGCGGGGGACGATACGCAGTATTTT
CASSYGIAGDDTQYF
>TRBD1|TRBJ2-2|-|TRBV6-6
TGTGCCAGCAGAACCGGACAGGTAGAGGCCGGGGAGCTGTTTTTT
CASRTGQVEAGELFF
>-|TRBJ1-1|-|TRBV11-1
TGTGCCAGCAGCTTCGGAGAGAACACTGAAGCTTTCTTT
CASSFGENTEAFF
>-|TRBJ1-6|-|TRBV4-1
TGCGCCAGCAGCCAAGGCGCGGAGAATTCACCCCTCCACTTT
CASSQGAENSPLHF
>-|TRBJ1-2|-|TRBV11-3
TGTGCCAGCAGCTCCCAGGGCCACCTATGTCATAACAACTATGGCTACACCTTC
CASSSQGHLCHNNYGYTF
>-|TRBJ1-4|-|TRBV25-1
TGTGCCAGCAGTGAAGACAGCCGTGAACTGTTTTTT
CASSEDSRELFF
>-|TRBJ1-6|-|TRBV7-3
TGTGCCAGCAGCTTAGAGACCCACGGGGTTTATAATTCACCCCTCCACTTT
CASSLETHGVYNSPLHF
>TRBD2|TRBJ2-1|-|TRBV7-2
TGTGCCAGCAGCTCGGGGCTAGCGGGGGGGCTGAATGAGCAGTTCTTC
CASSSGLAGGLNEQFF
>-|TRBJ2-7|-|TRBV28
TGTGCCAGCAGTTTCCCTGACACATACGAGCAGTACTTC
CASSFPDTYEQYF
>-|TRBJ1-4|-|TRBV9
TGTGCCAGCAGCGTAGACCCGGGTGAAAAACTGTTTTTT
CASSVDPGEKLFF
>TRBD1|TRBJ2-7|few|TRBV19
TGTGCCAGTGGCGCCGGGACAGGGGGCTGGTACGAGCAGTACTTC
CASGAGTGGWYEQYF
>TRBD1|TRBJ1-5|-|TRBV30
TGTGCCTGGAGTGCAGACAGGGTGGGAATTCAGCCCCAGCATTTT
CAWSADRVGIQPQHF
>TRBD1|TRBJ1-3|-|TRBV5-6
TGTGCCAGCAGCTTGACAGGGGGATCTGGAAACACCATATATTTT
CASSLTGGSGNTIYF
>TRBD1|TRBJ2-1|-|TRBV6-5
TGTGCCAGCAGGAAAGGGGGCATGGAGTTCTTC
CASRKGGMEFF
>-|TRBJ1-1|-|TRBV6-5
TGTGCCAGCAGTCGGGGGAGAAACACTGAAGCTTTCTTT
CASSRGRNTEAFF
>-|TRBJ1-6|-|TRBV11-2
TGTGCCAGCAGCTACACTTTCCGGGATTCACCCCTCCACTTT
CASSYTFRDSPLHF
>-|TRBJ1-2|-|TRBV19
TGTGCCAGTAGGACAGGAAGCCGCTATGGCTACACCTTC
CASRTGSRYGYTF
>-|TRBJ2-7|-|TRBV27
TGTGCCAGCAGTTCACAGTCGGGGGACGAGCAGTACTTC
CASSSQSGDEQYF
>-|TRBJ1-5|once|TRBV2
TGTGCCAGCAGGCCACTGGGACACCCAAATAGCAATCAGCCCCAGCATTTT
CASRPLGHPNSNQPQHF
>-|TRBJ2-5|-|TRBV5-1
TGCGCCAGCAGCTTGGGCCAGGTCCAAGAGACCCAGTACTTC
CASSLGQVQETQYF
>-|TRBJ2-7|once|TRBV10-3
TGTGCCATCAGGGAGACTGGCTACGAGCAGTACTTC
CAIRETGYEQYF
>TRBD1|TRBJ2-7|-|TRBV19
TGTGCCAGTAGTCTGGGACAGGGCCCCTACGAGCAGTACTTC
CASSLGQGPYEQYF
>-|TRBJ2-3|-|TRBV9
TGTGCCAGCAGCGCCGCCGAGTGGGATACGCAGTATTTT
CASSAAEWDTQYF
>TRBD2|TRBJ2-3|-|TRBV29-1
TGCAGCGCCGATAAGACTAGCGGGATGTTAGATACGCAGTATTTT
CSADKTSGMLDTQYF
>TRBD1|TRBJ2-7|-|TRBV28
TGTGCCAGCAGTTACCCCCGAGGACAGGGGGCAGGCGGACAGTACTTC
CASSYPRGQGAGGQYF
>-|TRBJ2-3|-|TRBV19
TGTGCCAGTAGTCCCCCTTATACAGATACGCAGTATTTT
CASSPPYTDTQYF
>TRBD1|TRBJ1-2|-|TRBV2
TGTGCCAGCAGTGAAACGATCGGTAGGACAGGGGGCGGTGGCTACACCTTC
CASSETIGRTGGGGYTF
>-|TRBJ2-5|-|TRBV4-1
TGCGCCAGCAGCCACCCCATCGGGATCCGCCGGAAGGAGACCCAGTACTTC
CASSHPIGIRRKETQYF
>-|TRBJ1-2|-|TRBV30
TGTGCCTGGAGTCAGGGTAACTATGGCTACACCTTC
CAWSQGNYGYTF
>-|TRBJ2-2|-|TRBV28
TGTGCCAGCAGTCTGGCCTCAGACACCGGGGAGCTGTTTTTT
CASSLASDTGELFF
>TRBD1|TRBJ1-5|-|TRBV6-1
TGTGCCAGCAGTGACCTACAGGGGGCCTTTAATCAGCCCCAGCATTTT
CASSDLQGAFNQPQHF
>TRBD1|TRBJ1-3|-|TRBV5-1
TGCGCCAGCAGTCAGACAGGGGGAAACACCATATATTTT
CASSQTGGNTIYF
>TRBD1|TRBJ2-2|-|TRBV10-2
TGCGCCAGCACGTTAAGACAGGGGACGAACACCGGGGAGCTGTTTTTT
CASTLRQGTNTGELFF
>TRBD1|TRBJ2-7|once|TRBV14
TGTGCCAGCAGCCCGCTCCGGGACAGGGCCTACGAGCAGTACTTC
CASSPLRDRAYEQYF
>-|TRBJ2-5|-|TRBV21-1
TGTGCCAGCAGCAAAGAGCGCCGGGGGGTGGGAGAGACCCAGTACTTC
CASSKERRGVGETQYF
>-|TRBJ2-5|-|TRBV3-1/TRBV3-2
TGTGCCAGCAGCCGCGGTGAGGAGGGTCGGGGAGAGACCCAGTACTTC
CASSRGEEGRGETQYF
>TRBD2|TRBJ2-5|-|TRBV7-9
TGTGCCAGCAGCCCTGGGACTAGCGGGGGCCGACAAGAGACCCAGTACTTC
CASSPGTSGGRQETQYF
>-|TRBJ1-5|-|TRBV5-6
TGTGCCAGCAGCTTAAGACAGGCTCATCAGCCCCAGCATTTT
CASSLRQAHQPQHF
>-|TRBJ2-7|once|TRBV18
TGTGCCAGCTCACCACCCGGGAACTCCTACGAGCAGTACTTC
CASSPPGNSYEQYF
>-|TRBJ2-1|-|TRBV5-1
TGCGCCAGCAGCTTGGGACGACTACCACGGCCTAATGAGCAGTTCTTC
CASSLGRLPRPNEQFF
>-|TRBJ2-7|-|TRBV11-2
TGTGCCAGCACCCATCTGGGGAGATCAAGCCGATACGAGCAGTACTTC
CASTHLGRSSRYEQYF
>-|TRBJ2-7|-|TRBV9
TGTGCCTGGATCCCATGCGGGGTGAGCTACGAGCAGTACTTC
CAWIPCGVSYEQYF
>-|TRBJ2-5|-|TRBV7-9
TGTGCCAGCAGCTTTGAGGGAGAGACCCAGTACTTC
CASSFEGETQYF
>-|TRBJ2-1|-|TRBV3-1/TRBV3-2
TGTGCCAGCAGCCTCCCTAGCAGCAATGAGCAGTTCTTC
CASSLPSSNEQFF
>-|TRBJ1-3|-|TRBV6-6
TGTGCCAGCAGTTACGACCCGGGATTGAGCGGAAACACCATATATTTT
CASSYDPGLSGNTIYF
>TRBD1|TRBJ1-2|-|TRBV6-2/TRBV6-3
TGTGCCAGCAGTGCCGCCGGGACAGGGGAGTTGGCTCGTTGGGGCTACACCTTC
CASSAAGTGELARWGYTF
>TRBD2|TRBJ2-3|-|TRBV4-3
TGCGCCAGCAGCCAAGCGGGGGGTCCCCCCAATACGCAGTATTTT
CASSQAGGPPNTQYF
>TRBD1|TRBJ1-3|-|TRBV5-1
TGCGCCAGCAGCTGGACAGGGTCCGGAAACACCATATATTTT
CASSWTGSGNTIYF
>TRBD1|TRBJ1-3|-|TRBV27
TGTGCCAGCAGTTTAGACAGGGAAAACTCTGGAAACACCATATATTTT
CASSLDRENSGNTIYF
>-|TRBJ2-2|-|TRBV5-1
TGCGCCAGCAGCTTGGTTACAGCGAACACCGGGGAGCTGTTTTTT
CASSLVTANTGELFF
>TRBD1|TRBJ1-1|few|TRBV2
TGTGCCAGCCTCGACAGGGGGCGAGGGGAAGCTTTCTTT
CASLDRGRGEAFF
>TRBD2|TRBJ2-7|-|TRBV5-1
TGCGCCAGCAGCTTAGCGGGGGGCCCTTACGAGCAGTACTTC
CASSLAGGPYEQYF
>TRBD2|TRBJ2-2|-|TRBV5-1
TGCGCCAGCAGCTCGTCAGCGCGGGGGGCCGGAACCGGGGAGCTGTTTTTT
CASSSSARGAGTGELFF
>-|TRBJ1-1|once|TRBV5-4
TGTGCCAGCAGCTTGGCCGGGATAGGGGCTTTCTTT
CASSLAGIGAFF
>-|TRBJ1-1|-|TRBV7-9
TGTGCCACCATAACTACTGAAGCTTTCTTT
CATITTEAFF
>TRBD2|TRBJ2-5|-|TRBV7-2
TGTGCCAGCAGCTTAGGACTAGCGGGGCGAGAGACCCAGTACTTC
CASSLGLAGRETQYF
>-|TRBJ1-2|-|TRBV28
TGTGCCAGCAGTGGACAGTACAGGGTTGTGGACCCAGCCTACACCTTC
CASSGQYRVVDPAYTF